The rows below give T cell receptor beta chains drawn from one sample of a study of metastatic and nonmetastatic thyroid tumors. TCRdb re-clonotyped the PCR reads through MiXCR. The sample includes about 34,000 clones, approximately 17% of them seen just once. The sample consisted of blood. The receptors shown here come from a female donor with papillary thyroid cancer or a benign thyroid nodule (not recorded which). Some clones in this sample may be carry-over from other donors' samples. Each CDR3 is given with its conserved first and last residue. Fields, in order: clone size, J gene, D gene, V gene, CDR3 protein, CDR3 DNA. A D gene is named only where the DNA matches it firmly. Size is omitted from some rows. Given values are once, few, many or a class for expanded clones.

many | TRBJ2-5 | NA | TRBV30 | CAWRKGGPGETQYF | TGTGCCTGGAGAAAAGGGGGGCCGGGGGAGACCCAGTACTTC
many | TRBJ2-3 | TRBD2 | TRBV20-1 | CSLSRREVGTDTQYF | TGCAGCTTGAGCCGGCGGGAGGTAGGCACAGATACGCAGTATTTT
NA | TRBJ2-1 | NA | TRBV20-1 | CSARPGAASSYNEQFF | TGCAGTGCTAGGCCAGGGGCCGCCTCCTCTTACAATGAGCAGTTCTTC
many | TRBJ1-1 | TRBD1 | TRBV4-3 | CASSPTGVYTEAFF | TGCGCCAGCAGCCCCACAGGGGTTTACACTGAAGCTTTCTTT
many | TRBJ1-4 | NA | TRBV5-1 | CASSFLPDNEKLFF | TGCGCCAGCAGCTTCCTCCCCGATAATGAAAAACTGTTTTTT
NA | TRBJ2-6 | TRBD1 | TRBV27 | CASSLYRGLWSNVLTF | TGTGCCAGCAGTTTATACAGGGGGCTGTGGTCCAACGTCCTGACTTTC
many | TRBJ1-1 | NA | TRBV27 | CASSLFWGRGTEAFF | TGTGCCAGCAGTTTATTCTGGGGGCGCGGCACTGAAGCTTTCTTT
many | TRBJ2-1 | TRBD1 | TRBV7-9 | CASSLQPDRGVKKFF | TGTGCCAGCAGCTTACAGCCCGACAGGGGAGTTAAGAAGTTCTTC
NA | TRBJ1-1 | NA | TRBV25-1 | CASSESGSGDTEAFF | TGTGCCAGCAGTGAATCTGGATCCGGTGACACTGAAGCTTTCTTT
many | TRBJ1-2 | NA | TRBV30 | CAWTRRPGIYGYTF | TGTGCCTGGACCCGACGTCCGGGCATCTATGGCTACACCTTC
NA | TRBJ2-7 | TRBD1 | TRBV5-1 | CASSPGTGCSYEQYF | TGCGCCAGCAGCCCCGGGACAGGGTGCTCCTACGAGCAGTACTTC
many | TRBJ1-1 | NA | TRBV5-1 | CASSLEEDTEAFF | TGCGCCAGCAGCTTGGAGGAGGACACTGAAGCTTTCTTT
many | TRBJ2-4 | TRBD1 | TRBV10-3 | CAISPEAGTVLAKNIQYF | TGTGCCATCAGCCCAGAAGCCGGGACAGTTCTAGCCAAAAACATTCAGTACTTC
NA | TRBJ1-4 | NA | TRBV6-5 | CASIYSSGINEKLFF | TGTGCCAGCATTTACTCTTCGGGGATTAATGAAAAACTGTTTTTT
medium-sized | TRBJ2-7 | TRBD1 | TRBV28 | CASSPGTGGAEGPEQYF | TGTGCCAGCAGCCCCGGGACAGGGGGCGCCGAGGGCCCCGAGCAGTACTTC
many | TRBJ1-5 | NA | TRBV7-2 | CASSLASRGEQPQHF | TGTGCCAGCAGCTTAGCGAGTAGGGGGGAGCAGCCCCAGCATTTT
few | TRBJ2-3 | TRBD2 | TRBV6-1 | CASSEASGSTDTQYF | TGTGCCAGCAGTGAAGCTAGCGGGAGCACAGATACGCAGTATTTT
many | TRBJ2-1 | TRBD2 | TRBV11-3 | CASSFSGASGNEQFF | TGTGCCAGCAGCTTTAGCGGGGCCTCCGGCAATGAGCAGTTCTTC
medium-sized | TRBJ2-3 | NA | TRBV27 | CASSLFRWASDTQYF | TGTGCCAGCAGTTTATTTCGGTGGGCGTCAGATACGCAGTATTTT
NA | TRBJ2-7 | TRBD1 | TRBV19 | CASSLGTGAPYEQYF | TGTGCCAGTAGTCTTGGGACAGGGGCTCCCTACGAGCAGTACTTC
NA | TRBJ1-1 | NA | TRBV20-1 | CSASQSTGHEAFF | TGCAGTGCTAGCCAAAGTACTGGGCACGAAGCTTTCTTT
NA | TRBJ2-7 | TRBD2 | TRBV5-1 | CASSLGGSHSYEQYF | TGCGCCAGCAGCTTGGGCGGGAGCCACTCCTACGAGCAGTACTTC
few | TRBJ1-5 | NA | TRBV6-1 | CASSFDIYSNQPQHF | TGTGCCAGCAGTTTCGACATATATAGCAATCAGCCCCAACATTTT
many | TRBJ1-2 | TRBD1 | TRBV6-1 | CASSETGARDGYTF | TGTGCCAGCAGTGAGACAGGGGCAAGGGATGGCTACACCTTC
many | TRBJ2-3 | TRBD1 | TRBV6-1 | CASSLPGQSTDTQYF | TGTGCCAGCAGTCTTCCGGGACAGAGCACAGATACGCAGTATTTT
few | TRBJ2-3 | NA | TRBV6-1 | CASSGALSRSVDTQYF | TGTGCCAGCAGTGGTGCGCTAAGTCGGTCGGTAGATACGCAGTATTTT
NA | TRBJ1-2 | TRBD1 | TRBV20-1 | CSSRLGQGNYCYTF | TGCAGTTCTAGGCTGGGACAGGGTAACTATTGCTACACCTTC
NA | TRBJ2-5 | NA | TRBV27 | CASSPEPWRGETKYF | TGTGCCAGCAGTCCAGAACCTTGGAGGGGGGAGACAAAGTACTTC
many | TRBJ1-5 | NA | TRBV19 | CASEQNQGLRPQHF | TGTGCCAGTGAACAAAACCAGGGATTAAGGCCCCAGCATTTT
few | TRBJ1-2 | NA | TRBV12-3/TRBV12-4 | CASSSTGNYGYTF | TGTGCCAGCAGTTCAACAGGAAACTATGGCTACACCTTC
NA | TRBJ2-7 | TRBD2 | TRBV5-8 | CANRIAGGGEQYF | TGTGCCAACAGGATAGCGGGAGGTGGCGAGCAGTACTTC
NA | TRBJ1-2 | NA | TRBV4-1 | CASSQEDGLYGYTF | TGCGCCAGCAGCCAAGAGGACGGACTCTATGGCTACACCTTC
medium-sized | TRBJ2-7 | NA | TRBV7-2 | CASSPQAESVYEQYF | TGTGCCAGCAGCCCTCAGGCAGAGTCCGTCTACGAGCAGTACTTC
NA | TRBJ1-3 | NA | TRBV20-1 | CSARDRQMGNTIYF | TGCAGTGCTAGAGATCGTCAGATGGGGAACACCATATATTTT
NA | TRBJ1-2 | NA | TRBV19 | CASSPQREGYTF | TGTGCCAGTAGTCCCCAGCGGGAAGGCTACACCTTC
many | TRBJ1-4 | NA | TRBV18 | CASSLGSVEKLFF | TGTGCCAGCTCACTAGGGTCAGTCGAAAAACTGTTTTTT
NA | TRBJ1-1 | NA | TRBV12-3/TRBV12-4 | CASSLASGRGSTEAFF | TGTGCCAGCAGTTTAGCTTCGGGTAGGGGGAGCACTGAAGCTTTCTTT
few | TRBJ1-3 | NA | TRBV9 | CASSSRTSTIYF | TGTGCCAGCAGCTCTAGGACTAGCACCATATATTTT
few | TRBJ1-2 | TRBD1 | TRBV10-1 | CASIRDRGYCYTF | TGCGCCAGCATCCGGGACAGGGGGTATTGCTACACCTTC
NA | TRBJ1-4 | NA | TRBV6-5 | CASSYSPREKLFF | TGTGCCAGCAGTTACTCCCCGAGGGAAAAACTGTTTTTT
many | TRBJ2-7 | NA | TRBV5-6 | CASSVMGAYPYEQYF | TGTGCCAGCAGCGTGATGGGGGCCTATCCCTACGAGCAGTACTTC